The clone carrying this TCR beta chain has a handful of counts. Generated by immunoSEQ multiplex PCR, the TCRdb table keeps only in-frame clones and is missing some. The sample has just over 65,000 clones, around 95% seen once. The sample is drawn from a study of T cells after posttransplantation cyclophosphamide. The V end lost 6 bases, the J end lost 0 bases, and 18 bases lay between the germline ends. Per the germline V gene, CDR1 is MGHRA and CDR2 is YSYEKL. The CDR3 consists of 17 residues. The specimen sequenced was PBMCs. The receptor comes from a woman aged 30 to 39 in good health and a related stem cell transplant donor. This chain connects TRBV4-1 to TRBJ1-5; D remains unclear. In DNA, the CDR3 is TGCGCCAGCAGTCAGGTGGTCAGTCTTATTAGCAATCAGCCCCAGCATTTT. This translates into CASSQVVSLISNQPQHF.